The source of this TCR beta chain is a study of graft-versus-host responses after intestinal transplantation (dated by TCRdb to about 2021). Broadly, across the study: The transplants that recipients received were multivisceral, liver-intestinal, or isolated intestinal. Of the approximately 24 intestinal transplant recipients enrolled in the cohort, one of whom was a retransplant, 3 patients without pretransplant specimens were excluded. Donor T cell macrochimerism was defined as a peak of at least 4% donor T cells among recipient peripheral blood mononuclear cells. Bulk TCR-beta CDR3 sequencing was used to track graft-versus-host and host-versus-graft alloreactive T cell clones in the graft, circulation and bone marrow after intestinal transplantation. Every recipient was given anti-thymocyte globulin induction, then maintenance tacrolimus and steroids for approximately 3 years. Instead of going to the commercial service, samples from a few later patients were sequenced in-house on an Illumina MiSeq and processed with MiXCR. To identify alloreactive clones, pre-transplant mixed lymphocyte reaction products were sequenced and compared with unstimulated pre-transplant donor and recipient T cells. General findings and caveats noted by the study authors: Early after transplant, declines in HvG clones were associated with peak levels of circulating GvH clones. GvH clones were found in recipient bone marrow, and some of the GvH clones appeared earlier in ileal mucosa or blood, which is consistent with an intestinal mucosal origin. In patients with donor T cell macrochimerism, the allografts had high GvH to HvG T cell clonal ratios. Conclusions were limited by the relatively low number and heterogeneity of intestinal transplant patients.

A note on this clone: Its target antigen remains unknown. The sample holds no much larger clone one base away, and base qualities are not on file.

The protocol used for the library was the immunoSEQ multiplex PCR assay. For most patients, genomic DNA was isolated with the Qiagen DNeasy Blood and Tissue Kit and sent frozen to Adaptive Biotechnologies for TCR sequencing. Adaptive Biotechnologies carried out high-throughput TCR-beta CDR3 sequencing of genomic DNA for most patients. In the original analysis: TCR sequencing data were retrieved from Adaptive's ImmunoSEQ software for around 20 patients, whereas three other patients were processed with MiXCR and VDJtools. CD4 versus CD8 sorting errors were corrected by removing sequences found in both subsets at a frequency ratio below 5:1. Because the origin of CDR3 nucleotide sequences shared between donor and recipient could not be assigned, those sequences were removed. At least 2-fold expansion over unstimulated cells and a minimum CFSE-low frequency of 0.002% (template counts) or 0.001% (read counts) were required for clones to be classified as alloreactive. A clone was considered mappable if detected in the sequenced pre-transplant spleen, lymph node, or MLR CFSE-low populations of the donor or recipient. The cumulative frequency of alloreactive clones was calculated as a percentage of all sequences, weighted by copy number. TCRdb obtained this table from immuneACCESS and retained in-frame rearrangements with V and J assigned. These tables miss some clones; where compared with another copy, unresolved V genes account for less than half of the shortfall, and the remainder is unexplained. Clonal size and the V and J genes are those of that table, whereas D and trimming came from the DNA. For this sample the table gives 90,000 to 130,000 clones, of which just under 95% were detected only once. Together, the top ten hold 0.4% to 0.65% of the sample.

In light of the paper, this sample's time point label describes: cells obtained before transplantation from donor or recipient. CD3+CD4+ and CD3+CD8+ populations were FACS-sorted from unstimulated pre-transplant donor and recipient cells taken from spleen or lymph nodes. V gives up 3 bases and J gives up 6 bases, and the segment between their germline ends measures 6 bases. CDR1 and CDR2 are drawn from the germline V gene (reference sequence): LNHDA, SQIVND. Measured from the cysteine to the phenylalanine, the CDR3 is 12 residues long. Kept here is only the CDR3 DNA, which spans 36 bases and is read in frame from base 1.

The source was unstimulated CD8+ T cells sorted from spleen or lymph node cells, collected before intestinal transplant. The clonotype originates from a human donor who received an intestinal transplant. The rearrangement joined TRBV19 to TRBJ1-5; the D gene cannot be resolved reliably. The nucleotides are TGTGCCAGTAGTATTTGGGTTCAGCCCCAGCATTTT. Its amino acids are CASSIWVQPQHF.